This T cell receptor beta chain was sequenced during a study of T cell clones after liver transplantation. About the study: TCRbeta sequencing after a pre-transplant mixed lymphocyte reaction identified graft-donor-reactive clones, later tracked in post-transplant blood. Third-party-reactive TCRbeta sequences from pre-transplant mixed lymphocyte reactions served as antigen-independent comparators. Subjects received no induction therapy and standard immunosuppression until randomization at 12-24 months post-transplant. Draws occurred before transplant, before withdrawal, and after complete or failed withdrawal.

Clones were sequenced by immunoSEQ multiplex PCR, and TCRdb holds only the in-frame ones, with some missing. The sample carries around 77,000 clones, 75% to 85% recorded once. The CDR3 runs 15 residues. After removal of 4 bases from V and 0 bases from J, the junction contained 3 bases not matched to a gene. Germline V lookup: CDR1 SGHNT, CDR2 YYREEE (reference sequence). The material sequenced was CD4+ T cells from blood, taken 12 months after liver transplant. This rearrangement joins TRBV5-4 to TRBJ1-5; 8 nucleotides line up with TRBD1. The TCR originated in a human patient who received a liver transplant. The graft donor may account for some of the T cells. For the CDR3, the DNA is TGTGCCAGCAGCACCGGGACAGGTAGCAATCAGCCCCAGCATTTT. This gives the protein CASSTGTGSNQPQHF.